These 20 T cell receptor beta chains share one sample of origin, sequenced in a study of T cell clonality in common variable immunodeficiency. Points from the study as a whole: Common variable immunodeficiency TCR beta sequences reportedly had fewer deletions and N-nucleotide insertions.

Which antigens these TCRs recognize remains unknown. Clones were read by immunoSEQ multiplex PCR, and TCRdb kept only the in-frame ones, dropping some. The record shows about 33,000 clones for this sample, with no singletons present. Sequenced sample: peripheral blood mononuclear cells. The receptor source for this set is a human donor with common variable immunodeficiency.

As regards this clone: The read stops 3 residues short of the end of the CDR3; the missing end is completed from the germline J gene. This CDR3 is also generated by other DNA sequences in the sample. The rearrangement joins TRBV13 to TRBJ2-3, with 7 positions matching TRBD1. Germline V gene sequence: CDR1 PRHDT, CDR2 FYEKMQ (reference sequence). The CDR3 runs 14 residues. Trimming at V came to 0 bases and at J to 4 bases, leaving 1 base not matched to a gene. CDR3 DNA (partial): TGTGCCAGCAGCTTAGGGCAGGGGGCAGATACG. Encoded protein: CASSLGQGADT. The full-length CDR3 reads as CASSLGQGADTQYF.

Concerning this clone: The CDR3 end is not reached by the read, which stops 3 residues before it; the germline J gene fills it in. In the same sample, other DNA sequences code for this CDR3. The gene calls are TRBV19 and TRBJ1-5, with 9 bases that match TRBD1. J gave up 7 bases and V 7 bases, and 11 bases lay outside the gene matches. The length of the CDR3 is 15 residues. From germline, CDR1 is LNHDA and CDR2 SQIVND (reference sequence). The CDR3 loop is CASTNTGQGTQPQHF. CDR3 DNA, as far as it was read: TGTGCCAGTACCAATACGGGACAGGGTACGCAGCCC.

As regards this clone: With the read ending 3 residues before the CDR3 end, the germline J gene is used to fill in that end. The chain links TRBV20-1 to TRBJ2-1, with 8 bases lining up with TRBD2. Losses at the gene ends were 4 bases for V and 1 base for J; bases not matched to a gene: 3. In germline, CDR1 is DFQATT, CDR2 SNEGSKA (reference sequence). This CDR3 region has 14 residues. CDR3: CSATGGASYNEQFF. Incomplete CDR3 DNA: TGCAGTGCTACCGGGGGGGCGTCCTACAATGAG.

In its sample, this clone was seen many times. The read terminates 3 residues before the CDR3 end, so the remaining end is supplied by the germline J gene. In the same sample, other DNA sequences code for this CDR3. The gene calls are TRBV20-1 and TRBJ1-3; D is perhaps TRBD1 (5 bases). The length of the CDR3 is 13 residues. Per the germline V gene, CDR1 is DFQATT and CDR2 is SNEGSKA (reference sequence). The ends were cut back, 1 base at V and 2 bases at J, with 6 bases in the middle. The CDR3 bases that were read are TGCAGTGCTAGAGGAGGGGCTGGAAACACC. Translation gives CSARGGAGNT. The complete CDR3 reads CSARGGAGNTIYF.

This clone was observed at least ten times. The observed sequence ends 3 residues before the CDR3 terminus, with the missing tail filled in from the germline J gene. This chain connects TRBV10-3 to TRBJ2-3, with TRBD2 matching 7 bases. This CDR3 has 17 residues. V lost 3 bases, J lost 2 bases, and 11 bases stayed unmatched. CDR1 is ENHRY and CDR2 is SYGVKD in the germline V gene. CDR3 protein: CAISDAPSLAVTDTQYF. CDR3 DNA, as far as it was read: TGTGCCATCAGTGATGCCCCTTCCCTAGCGGTCACAGATACG.

This clone was seen at least ten times. The CDR3 DNA, read in part, is TGTGCCAGCAGACAGGGAGGGCTTGGAAACACC. Protein product: CASRQGGLGNT. The complete CDR3 reads CASRQGGLGNTIYF. This chain links TRBV11-2 with TRBJ1-3, with D perhaps TRBD1 (6 bases). The CDR3 is cut off 3 residues early in the read; its end comes from the germline J gene. The germline V and J ends were trimmed by 6 bases and 3 bases, with 12 bases remaining between them. The CDR3 extends over 14 amino acids. CDR1 and CDR2 from the germline V gene are SGHAT and FQNNGV.

The table lists this clone with many counts. The read ends 3 residues shy of where the CDR3 ends; the end is completed using the germline J gene. The chain employs TRBV2 and TRBJ1-1; TRBD1 matches at 9 bases. Germline lookup yields CDR1 SNHLY and CDR2 FYNNEI. The J segment lost 1 base and the V segment lost 5 bases, leaving 8 bases of the junction unmatched. This CDR3 is built from 16 residues. The CDR3 sequence: CASSPGTGKANTEAFF. The CDR3 DNA, read in part, is TGTGCCAGCAGTCCCGGGACAGGGAAGGCGAACACTGAA.

This CDR3 is CSAGRGVGETQYF. The DNA read from the CDR3 is TGCAGTGCAGGGAGAGGGGTCGGGGAGACC. The gene calls are TRBV20-1 and TRBJ2-5, with D tentatively TRBD1 or TRBD2 (5 bases each). The read ends 3 residues shy of where the CDR3 ends; the end is completed using the germline J gene. CDR1 DFQATT and CDR2 SNEGSKA come from the germline V gene (reference sequence). CDR3 length equals 13 residues. The V and J ends lost 6 bases and 5 bases respectively, with 16 bases between them.

In its sample, this clone was seen many times. The read terminates 3 residues before the CDR3 end, so the remaining end is supplied by the germline J gene. The chain uses TRBV19 and TRBJ1-4; tentative D call: TRBD1 (5 bases). V gave up 6 bases and J gave up 6 bases, with 17 bases separating them. Germline-derived CDR1 and CDR2 are LNHDA and SQIVND (reference sequence). This CDR3 spans 15 amino acids. Incomplete CDR3 DNA: TGTGCCAGTAGAGGATGGAGCGGGGGATATGAAAAA. This translates into CASRGWSGGYEK. In full, the CDR3 reads CASRGWSGGYEKLFF.

This clone was counted a few times. From the germline J gene comes the end of the CDR3, since the read stops 3 residues before it. The chain is built from TRBV30 and TRBJ2-5; D is uncertain. The germline V gene encodes CDR1 GTSNPN and CDR2 SVGIG (reference sequence). The CDR3 consists of 13 residues. V was pared by 4 bases and J by 2 bases, with 11 bases between. The chain's CDR3 is CAWIIPGQETQYF. Incomplete CDR3 DNA: TGTGCCTGGATTATCCCGGGTCAAGAGACC. The full variable domain, its missing parts supplied by reference TRBV30 and TRBJ2-5, is SQTIHQWPATLVQPVGSPLSLECTVEGTSNPNLYWYRQAAGRGLQLLFYSVGIGQISSEVPQNLSASRPQDRQFILSSKKLLLSDSGFYLCAWIIPGQETQYFGPGTRLLVL.

About this clone itself: The read ends 3 residues shy of where the CDR3 ends; the end is completed using the germline J gene. The J gene is TRBJ1-1, the V gene TRBV7-9; D perhaps matches TRBD1 (6 bases). This CDR3 comprises 9 residues. The germline gives CDR1 SEHNR, CDR2 FQNEAQ (reference sequence). The covered CDR3 bases are TGTTCCACGACAGGTGAA. Protein: CSTTGE. The CDR3 as a whole reads CSTTGEAFF.

The table lists this clone with many counts. The part of the CDR3 DNA that was read is TGCAGTGCTAGGACAGGAGCGTTGAACACTGAA. This translates into CSARTGALNTE. The full CDR3 protein is CSARTGALNTEAFF. The chain recombines TRBV20-1 with TRBJ1-1, with D perhaps TRBD1 (6 bases). Sequencing ends 3 residues short of the CDR3 end; the germline J gene provides the rest. CDR1 is DFQATT, CDR2 SNEGSKA, per germline (reference sequence). The CDR3 extends over 14 amino acids. Trimming took 3 bases from V and 0 from J, leaving 11 bases between them.

This clone was recorded a few times. The CDR3 goes on 3 residues after the read ends, and that part is filled in from the germline J gene. The rearrangement joins TRBV18 to TRBJ1-2, with 7 nucleotides matching TRBD1. The CDR3 contains 11 residues. CDR1 is KGHSH, CDR2 LQKENI, per germline. The covered CDR3 bases are TGTGCCAGCTCGACAGGGTCCGGC. Amino acid sequence: CASSTGSG. Given in full, the CDR3 is CASSTGSGYTF.

The CDR3 spells CASSLERRDTEAFF. The covered CDR3 bases are TGTGCCAGCAGCTTAGAACGCAGGGACACTGAA. This rearrangement joins TRBV7-4 to TRBJ1-1, with D possibly TRBD1 on 5 matching bases. The DNA ends 3 residues before the CDR3 does, and the rest of the CDR3 is filled in from the germline J gene. Between the trimmed V and J ends, which lost 1 base and 3 bases, there was a span of 9 bases. The CDR3 sequence is 14 residues long. Germline CDR1 and CDR2: SGHVT and SQSDAQ.

This clone was seen a handful of times. Read coverage stops 3 residues before the CDR3 terminus; the germline J gene supplies the remainder. This sequence joins TRBV19 and TRBJ2-1, with a tentative D call TRBD2 (6 bases). This CDR3 has 15 residues. The V end was cut by 6 bases, the J end by 5 bases, with 17 bases between. The V gene's germline CDR1 is LNHDA and CDR2 SQIVND (reference sequence). Partial CDR3 DNA: TGTGCCAGTAGGAGGGACTTGAGGAGGAACAATGAG. It specifies CASRRDLRRNNE. In full, the CDR3 is CASRRDLRRNNEQFF.

This clone was detected a few times. The read terminates 3 residues before the CDR3 end, so the remaining end is supplied by the germline J gene. The chain links TRBV7-6 to TRBJ2-3; no definite D call. V lost 3 bases, J lost 8 bases, and 24 bases lay in between. CDR3 length equals 17 residues. In germline, CDR1 is SGHVS, CDR2 FNYEAQ. CDR3 loop: CASSFSFGTEAGGTQYF. The CDR3 bases that were read are TGTGCCAGCAGCTTCTCTTTCGGTACTGAAGCCGGCGGTACG.

To note about this clone: The read finishes 3 residues shy of the CDR3 end, and the germline J gene is used to complete it. The rearrangement uses TRBV19 and TRBJ2-5, with TRBD1 matching over 8 bases. The CDR3 extends over 17 amino acids. V lost 6 bases, J lost 5 bases, and 17 bases stayed unmatched. Germline V lookup: CDR1 LNHDA, CDR2 SQIVND (reference sequence). The sequenced CDR3 bases are TGTGCCAGTAGGCAGACAGGGGAAAGGGCCTCCGCGGAGACC. This codes for CASRQTGERASAET. The entire CDR3 is CASRQTGERASAETQYF. The full variable domain, rest sourced from reference TRBV19 and TRBJ2-5, is DGGITQSPKYLFRKEGQNVTLSCEQNLNHDAMYWYRQDPGQGLRLIYYSQIVNDFQKGDIAEGYSVSREKKESFPLTVTSAQKNPTAFYLCASRQTGERASAETQYFGPGTRLLVL.

This clone was recorded a few times. The sequence runs out 3 residues before the end of the CDR3; the remainder is reconstructed from the germline J gene. The chain recombines TRBV7-2 with TRBJ2-3; D is possibly TRBD1 or TRBD2 (5 bases each). The V end lost 3 bases, the J end lost 5 bases, and 12 bases lay between the germline ends. The CDR3 is 14 residues long. Germline V lookup: CDR1 SGHTA, CDR2 FQGNSA. The CDR3 sequence is CASSFRVGEDTQYF. CDR3 DNA (partial): TGTGCCAGCAGCTTCAGGGTGGGAGAAGATACG.

A word on this clone: The read ends 3 residues early relative to the CDR3; the germline J gene fills the gap. This chain joins TRBV18 and TRBJ1-3; TRBD1 matches at 8 bases. This CDR3 comprises 15 residues. The ends lost 6 bases at V and 0 bases at J; junction bases unmatched: 4. Germline CDR1 KGHSH, CDR2 LQKENI. CDR3 DNA (partial): TGTGCCAGCTCCCTCGGGACAGGCTCTGGAAACACC. It is translated as CASSLGTGSGNT. The whole CDR3 sequence is CASSLGTGSGNTIYF.

In this sample, this clone turned up many times. Read coverage stops 3 residues before the CDR3 terminus; the germline J gene supplies the remainder. The genes are TRBV18 and TRBJ2-3; D uncertain. The germline gives CDR1 KGHSH, CDR2 LQKENI. This CDR3 is 15 amino acids long. Trimming removed 6 bases from V and 0 bases from J, with 13 bases in between. The CDR3 reads CASSLSRLSTDTQYF. The CDR3 bases that were read are TGTGCCAGCTCGCTCTCCCGACTCAGCACAGATACG.